This T cell receptor beta chain was captured by sequencing in a study of cytomegalovirus exposure and HLA in healthy donors. Overall study: Early release data held around 80 million unique TCRs from HLA-typed donors.

This clone was seen only a few times. Donors had nominal health at sampling but likely had unrecorded immune exposures. PCR primers comprised 60 Vbeta and 13 Jbeta primers. Assay: immunoSEQ multiplex PCR; the TCRdb copy retains only in-frame clones and omits some. The sample shows about 160,000 clones, around 80% of them seen only once. The germline CDR1 and CDR2 sequences are MDHEN and SYDVKM. CDR3 length: 13 residues. With 6 bases clipped from V and 7 bases from J, the junction kept 8 bases outside the gene matches. The receptor's source is a male donor in good health and CMV-seropositive. The sample consisted of PBMCs. V usage is TRBV28 and J usage is TRBJ1-2; TRBD1 agrees at 7 bases. The CDR3 sequence is CASSIDRAGGYTF. In DNA form, the CDR3 reads TGTGCCAGCAGCATCGACAGGGCAGGTGGCTACACCTTC.